This is a list of T cell receptor beta chains from one sample in a study of CD8 T cells in ankylosing spondylitis. TCRdb called the 5' RACE reads again in MiXCR, with one record for every CDR3 protein. The sample contains 500,000 to 550,000 distinct CDR3 sequences, about 13% of which appear only once. Input material: blood, either unsorted or a sorted T cell fraction (not recorded which). The receptors were gathered from a male donor with ankylosing spondylitis. CDR3s include the opening cysteine and the closing phenylalanine or tryptophan. A D gene is named only where the DNA matches it firmly. Clone size is given for some rows only: seen once, a few or many times, or a class if the clone is expanded.

clone_size | j_call | d_call | v_call | cdr3_aa | cdr3_nt
few | TRBJ2-3 | TRBD1 | TRBV7-9 | CASSFRTGSGTDTQYF | TGTGCCAGCAGCTTCCGGACAGGGAGTGGCACAGATACGCAGTATTTT
few | TRBJ1-1 | - | TRBV12-3/TRBV12-4 | CASSLRGMGYEAFF | TGTGCCAGCAGTTTAAGGGGCATGGGCTATGAAGCTTTCTTT
many | TRBJ2-5 | - | TRBV9 | CASSVGGGAGARAETQYF | TGTGCCAGCAGCGTAGGGGGCGGGGCAGGGGCCCGCGCGGAGACCCAGTACTTC
few | TRBJ2-4 | - | TRBV20-1 | CSARDGLQNIQYF | TGCAGTGCTAGAGATGGGCTGCAAAACATTCAGTACTTC
- | TRBJ2-1 | - | TRBV12-3/TRBV12-4 | CASTLRVNEQFF | TGTGCCAGCACCCTGCGCGTCAATGAGCAGTTCTTC
few | TRBJ2-7 | TRBD1 | TRBV5-6 | CASSSRPGQGSNEQYF | TGTGCCAGCAGCTCCCGGCCGGGACAGGGGAGCAACGAGCAGTACTTC
- | TRBJ2-1 | - | TRBV20-1 | CSASIQNNEQFF | TGCAGTGCTAGTATACAGAACAATGAGCAGTTCTTC
- | TRBJ2-5 | - | TRBV20-1 | CSADREAQETQYF | TGCAGCGCCGATAGGGAAGCGCAAGAGACCCAGTACTTC
few | TRBJ1-4 | - | TRBV6-1 | CASSEPSFLEGYEKLFF | TGTGCCAGCAGTGAACCTTCATTCCTGGAGGGATACGAAAAACTGTTTTTT
few | TRBJ2-1 | TRBD2 | TRBV28 | CASRGGTPQFF | TGTGCCAGCAGGGGGGGGACCCCGCAGTTCTTC
- | TRBJ2-7 | - | TRBV10-3 | CAISPERYEQYF | TGTGCCATCAGCCCAGAGAGGTACGAGCAGTACTTC
- | TRBJ2-2 | - | TRBV19 | CASSTDRTGNTGELFF | TGTGCCAGTAGTACCGACAGGACCGGCAACACCGGGGAGCTGTTTTTT
- | TRBJ2-1 | - | TRBV20-1 | CCARARRAPLRVEQFF | TGCTGTGCTAGGGCCCGCCGGGCCCCCTTACGGGTTGAGCAGTTCTTC
- | TRBJ1-2 | - | TRBV11-2 | CASSLRLGYGYTF | TGTGCCAGCAGCTTGAGGTTGGGCTATGGCTACACCTTC
few | TRBJ2-7 | - | TRBV29-1 | CSVGGWDYEQYF | TGCAGCGTAGGGGGATGGGACTACGAGCAGTACTTC
- | TRBJ2-3 | - | TRBV5-1 | CASSRTGGVHTQYF | TGCGCCAGCAGCAGGACCGGGGGCGTGCATACGCAGTATTTT
many | TRBJ2-1 | - | TRBV20-1 | CSASLPSGTGEQFF | TGCAGTGCTAGCCTCCCGTCCGGGACGGGGGAGCAGTTCTTC
- | TRBJ2-2 | - | TRBV12-3/TRBV12-4 | CASSSVSVFPRELFF | TGTGCCAGCAGTTCGGTTTCCGTCTTCCCCCGGGAGCTGTTTTTT
- | TRBJ2-2 | - | TRBV5-1 | CASSSRGTNTGELFF | TGCGCCAGCAGCTCTCGGGGTACGAACACCGGGGAGCTGTTTTTT
many | TRBJ2-6 | - | TRBV3-1 | CASSQENIGRSGANVLTF | TGTGCCAGCAGCCAAGAGAACATAGGACGCTCTGGGGCCAACGTCCTGACTTTC
many | TRBJ2-1 | - | TRBV20-1 | CSARGAGNEQFF | TGCAGTGCTAGGGGGGCCGGCAATGAGCAGTTCTTC
few | TRBJ2-5 | - | TRBV20-1 | CSAMFAQETQYF | TGCAGTGCTATGTTCGCCCAAGAGACCCAGTACTTC
- | TRBJ2-1 | - | TRBV11-1 | CASSLVGGAYNEQFF | TGTGCCAGCAGCTTAGTCGGCGGGGCCTACAATGAGCAGTTCTTC
- | TRBJ2-2 | TRBD2 | TRBV20-1 | CSARRASGTGELFF | TGCAGTGCTAGACGGGCTAGCGGGACCGGGGAGCTGTTTTTT
- | TRBJ2-3 | - | TRBV7-8 | CASNLRPDTQYF | TGTGCCAGCAACTTACGACCAGATACGCAGTATTTT
few | TRBJ2-3 | TRBD1 | TRBV18 | CASSSYRGQGLRTDTQYF | TGTGCCAGCTCATCTTACAGGGGACAGGGGCTCCGCACAGATACGCAGTATTTT
few | TRBJ1-6 | - | TRBV7-9 | CASSITLGDSPLHF | TGTGCCAGCAGCATAACCCTGGGGGATTCACCCCTCCACTTT
- | TRBJ1-2 | - | TRBV2 | CASSERRNYGYTF | TGTGCCAGCAGTGAAAGGCGGAACTATGGCTACACCTTC
few | TRBJ2-1 | TRBD2 | TRBV2 | CASSGTSGRYNEQFF | TGTGCCAGCAGTGGTACTAGCGGAAGATACAATGAGCAGTTCTTC
few | TRBJ2-3 | - | TRBV12-1 | CASSRVFGTSGRTYTQYF | TGTGCCAGCAGCCGGGTGTTCGGGACTAGCGGGAGGACATATACGCAGTATTTT
few | TRBJ2-7 | - | TRBV7-9 | CASSPGAGEQYF | TGTGCCAGCAGCCCAGGGGCGGGGGAGCAGTACTTC
- | TRBJ1-1 | - | TRBV19 | CASMGDSNTEAFF | TGTGCCAGCATGGGGGACTCGAACACTGAAGCTTTCTTT
few | TRBJ2-1 | TRBD1 | TRBV18 | CASSPMGQGYNEQFF | TGTGCCAGCTCACCAATGGGACAGGGGTACAATGAGCAGTTCTTC
- | TRBJ2-1 | - | TRBV11-2 | CASSLVAGFEQFF | TGTGCCAGCAGCTTAGTGGCTGGGTTCGAGCAGTTCTTC
many | TRBJ1-1 | - | TRBV7-2 | CASSLAVTEAFF | TGTGCCAGCAGCTTAGCGGTTACTGAAGCTTTCTTT
- | TRBJ2-1 | TRBD2 | TRBV20-1 | CSAIGTSGSRGLTEQFF | TGCAGTGCTATAGGGACTAGCGGGAGCCGGGGTCTAACTGAGCAGTTCTTC
- | TRBJ1-2 | TRBD1 | TRBV15 | CATSRLPGQGAQNGYTF | TGTGCCACCAGCAGACTTCCGGGACAGGGGGCGCAGAATGGCTACACCTTC
- | TRBJ1-5 | - | TRBV20-1 | CSASGAARGNQPQHF | TGCAGTGCTAGCGGAGCCGCTCGTGGCAATCAGCCCCAGCATTTT
- | TRBJ2-3 | - | TRBV7-2 | CASSLVDRDAQYF | TGTGCCAGCAGCTTAGTGGATCGTGATGCGCAGTATTTT
- | TRBJ1-2 | - | TRBV10-3 | CAIRREGSYGYTF | TGTGCCATCAGGAGGGAGGGTAGCTATGGCTACACCTTC
many | TRBJ2-5 | TRBD2 | TRBV12-3/TRBV12-4 | CASSPGLGLEETQYF | TGTGCCAGCAGTCCGGGACTAGGACTTGAGGAGACCCAGTACTTC
- | TRBJ1-1 | - | TRBV6-1 | CATQGRNTEAFF | TGTGCCACACAGGGAAGGAACACTGAAGCTTTCTTT
- | TRBJ1-1 | - | TRBV20-1 | CSARVGQNTEAFF | TGCAGTGCTAGAGTTGGGCAAAACACTGAAGCTTTCTTT
few | TRBJ2-1 | TRBD2 | TRBV24-1 | CATSEALAGVGNEQFF | TGTGCCACCAGTGAAGCCCTAGCGGGAGTCGGGAATGAGCAGTTCTTC